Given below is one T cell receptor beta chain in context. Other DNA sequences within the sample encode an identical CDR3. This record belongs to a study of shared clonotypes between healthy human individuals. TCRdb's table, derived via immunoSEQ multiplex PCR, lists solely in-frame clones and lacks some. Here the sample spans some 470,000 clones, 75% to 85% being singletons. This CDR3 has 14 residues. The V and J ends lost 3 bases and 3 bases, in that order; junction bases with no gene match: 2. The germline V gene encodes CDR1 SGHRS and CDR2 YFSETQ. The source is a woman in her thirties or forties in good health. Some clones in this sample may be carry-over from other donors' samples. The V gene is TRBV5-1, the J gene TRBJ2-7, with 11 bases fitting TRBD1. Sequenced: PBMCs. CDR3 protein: CASSSGTGGYEQYF. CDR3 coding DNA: TGCGCCAGCAGCTCGGGGACAGGGGGCTACGAGCAGTACTTC.